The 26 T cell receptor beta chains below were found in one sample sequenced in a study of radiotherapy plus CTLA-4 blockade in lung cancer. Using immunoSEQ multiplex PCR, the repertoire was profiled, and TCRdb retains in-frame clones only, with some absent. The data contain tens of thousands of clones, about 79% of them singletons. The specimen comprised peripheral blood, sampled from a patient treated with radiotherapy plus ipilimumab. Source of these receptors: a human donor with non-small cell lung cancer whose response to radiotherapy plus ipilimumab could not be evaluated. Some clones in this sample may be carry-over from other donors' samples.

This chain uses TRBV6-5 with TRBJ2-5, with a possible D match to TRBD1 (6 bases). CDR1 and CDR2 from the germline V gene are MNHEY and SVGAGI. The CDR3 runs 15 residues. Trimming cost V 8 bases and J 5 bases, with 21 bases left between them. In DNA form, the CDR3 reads TGTGCCAGCTCCCCCAGTTGGGGGCCCGAGGAGACCCAGTACTTC. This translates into CASSPSWGPEETQYF.

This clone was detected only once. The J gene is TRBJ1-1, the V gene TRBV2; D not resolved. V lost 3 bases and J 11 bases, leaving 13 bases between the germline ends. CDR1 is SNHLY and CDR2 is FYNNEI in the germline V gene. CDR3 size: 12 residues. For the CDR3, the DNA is TGTGCCAGCAGTGATGACATGGCCGCGGCTTTCTTT. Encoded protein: CASSDDMAAAFF.

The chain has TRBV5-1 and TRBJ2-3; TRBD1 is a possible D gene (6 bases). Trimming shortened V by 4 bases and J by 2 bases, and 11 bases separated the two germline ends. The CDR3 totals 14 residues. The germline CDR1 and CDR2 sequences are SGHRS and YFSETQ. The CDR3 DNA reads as TGCGCCAGCAGCCCGGGACAACACACAGATACGCAGTATTTT. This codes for CASSPGQHTDTQYF.

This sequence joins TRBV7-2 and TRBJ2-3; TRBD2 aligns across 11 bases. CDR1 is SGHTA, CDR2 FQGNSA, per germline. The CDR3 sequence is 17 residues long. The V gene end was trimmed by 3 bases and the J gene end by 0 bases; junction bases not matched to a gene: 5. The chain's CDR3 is CASSLGIAGGSTDTQYF. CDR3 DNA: TGTGCCAGCAGCTTGGGGATAGCGGGGGGGAGCACAGATACGCAGTATTTT.

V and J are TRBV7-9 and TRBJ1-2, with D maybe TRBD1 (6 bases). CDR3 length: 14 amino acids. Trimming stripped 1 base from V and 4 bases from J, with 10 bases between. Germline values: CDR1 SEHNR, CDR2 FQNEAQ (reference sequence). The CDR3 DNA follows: TGTGCCAGCAGCTTAGGGGGGCTGGGCTATGGCTACACCTTC. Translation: CASSLGGLGYGYTF.

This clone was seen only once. The CDR3 nucleotides read TGCGCCAGCAGCTTTGCGGGAAACGATGAAAAACTGTTTTTT. Translated: CASSFAGNDEKLFF. The V gene is TRBV5-1, the J gene TRBJ1-4, with no clear D. With 2 bases removed from V and 6 bases from J, the gap between germline ends came to 11 bases. This CDR3 has 14 residues. Germline assignment: CDR1 SGHRS and CDR2 YFSETQ.

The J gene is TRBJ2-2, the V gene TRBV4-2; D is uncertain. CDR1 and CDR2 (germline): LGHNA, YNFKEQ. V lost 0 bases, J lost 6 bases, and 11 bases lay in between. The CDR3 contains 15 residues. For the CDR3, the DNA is TGTGCCAGCAGCCAAGAGTTTTTGGCCGCCGGGGAGCTGTTTTTT. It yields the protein CASSQEFLAAGELFF.

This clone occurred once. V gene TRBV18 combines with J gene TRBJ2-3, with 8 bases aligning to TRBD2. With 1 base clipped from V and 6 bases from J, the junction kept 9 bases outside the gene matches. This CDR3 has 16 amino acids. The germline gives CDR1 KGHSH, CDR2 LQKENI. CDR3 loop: CASSPRGAGGSDTQYF. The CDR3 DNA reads TGTGCCAGCTCACCACGCGGGGCGGGGGGTTCGGATACGCAGTATTTT.

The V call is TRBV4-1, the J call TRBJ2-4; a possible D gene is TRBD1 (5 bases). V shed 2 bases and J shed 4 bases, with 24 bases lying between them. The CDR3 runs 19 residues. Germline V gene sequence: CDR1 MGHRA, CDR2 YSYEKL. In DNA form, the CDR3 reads TGCGCCAGCAGCCAACCTAATTGGACACGATTGTTGGGTAAAAACATTCAGTACTTC. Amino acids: CASSQPNWTRLLGKNIQYF.

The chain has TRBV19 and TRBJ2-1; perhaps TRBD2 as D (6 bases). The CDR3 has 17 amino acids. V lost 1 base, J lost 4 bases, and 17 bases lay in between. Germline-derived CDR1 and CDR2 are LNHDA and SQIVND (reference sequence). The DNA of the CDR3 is TGTGCCAGTAGTATAGTCGGGGCGGCAGGGAGGTACAATGAGCAGTTCTTC. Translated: CASSIVGAAGRYNEQFF.

CDR3 residues: CASSLGGTSGGMWYNEQFF. DNA for the CDR3: TGTGCCAGCAGCTTAGGAGGGACTAGCGGGGGGATGTGGTACAATGAGCAGTTCTTC. The gene calls are TRBV7-8 and TRBJ2-1; TRBD2 matches 15 bases. The length of the CDR3 is 19 residues. Germline V gene sequence: CDR1 SGHVS, CDR2 FQNEAQ. Trimming removed 1 base from V and 4 bases from J; junction bases left unmatched: 8.

CDR3 sequence reads: CASSLTSSPDTQYF. The CDR3 bases are TGTGCCAGCAGCTTGACTAGCTCCCCAGATACGCAGTATTTT. The J gene is TRBJ2-3, the V gene TRBV7-3; 7 bases align to TRBD2. V lost 3 bases and J lost 4; bases outside the gene matches: 4. The germline CDR1 and CDR2 sequences are SGHTA and FQGTGA. CDR3 length: 14 amino acids.

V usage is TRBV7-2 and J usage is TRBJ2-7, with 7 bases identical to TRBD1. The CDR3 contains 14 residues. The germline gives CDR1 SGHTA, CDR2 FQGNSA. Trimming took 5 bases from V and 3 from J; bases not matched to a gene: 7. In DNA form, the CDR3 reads TGTGCCAGCAGCACCCGACAGGGCATCTACGAGCAGTACTTC. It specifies CASSTRQGIYEQYF. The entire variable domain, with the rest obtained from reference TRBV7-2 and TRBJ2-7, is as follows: GAGVSQSPSNKVTEKGKDVELRCDPISGHTALYWYRQSLGQGLEFLIYFQGNSAPDKSGLPSDRFSAERTGGSVSTLTIQRTQQEDSAVYLCASSTRQGIYEQYFGPGTRLTVT.

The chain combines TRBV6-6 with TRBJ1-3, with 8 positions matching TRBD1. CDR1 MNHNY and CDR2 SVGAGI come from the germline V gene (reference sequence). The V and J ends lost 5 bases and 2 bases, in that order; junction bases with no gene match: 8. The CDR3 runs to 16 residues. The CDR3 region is CASSKRQGQAGNTIYF. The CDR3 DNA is TGTGCCAGCAGTAAAAGACAGGGGCAGGCTGGAAACACCATATATTTT.

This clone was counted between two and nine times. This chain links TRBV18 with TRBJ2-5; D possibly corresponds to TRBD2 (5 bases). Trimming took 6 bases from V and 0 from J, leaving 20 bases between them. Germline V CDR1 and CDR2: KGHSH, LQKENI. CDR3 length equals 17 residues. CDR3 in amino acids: CASSHRHGSLYQETQYF. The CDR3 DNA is TGTGCCAGCTCGCACCGCCATGGGAGTTTGTACCAAGAGACCCAGTACTTC.

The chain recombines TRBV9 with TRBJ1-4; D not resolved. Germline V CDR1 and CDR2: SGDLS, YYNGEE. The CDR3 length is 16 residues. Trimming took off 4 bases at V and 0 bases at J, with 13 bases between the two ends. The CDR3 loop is CASSSAAEATNEKLFF. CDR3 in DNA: TGTGCCAGCAGCTCAGCGGCGGAGGCAACTAATGAAAAACTGTTTTTT. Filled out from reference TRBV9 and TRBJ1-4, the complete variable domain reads DSGVTQTPKHLITATGQRVTLRCSPRSGDLSVYWYQQSLDQGLQFLIQYYNGEERAKGNILERFSAQQFPDLHSELNLSSLELGDSALYFCASSSAAEATNEKLFFGSGTQLSVL.

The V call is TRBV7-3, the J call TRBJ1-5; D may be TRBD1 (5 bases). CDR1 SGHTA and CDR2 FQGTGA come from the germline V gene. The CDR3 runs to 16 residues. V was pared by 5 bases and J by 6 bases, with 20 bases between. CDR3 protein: CASSPGRGKVSQPQHF. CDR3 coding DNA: TGTGCCAGCAGCCCAGGGCGGGGAAAAGTTAGTCAGCCCCAGCATTTT.

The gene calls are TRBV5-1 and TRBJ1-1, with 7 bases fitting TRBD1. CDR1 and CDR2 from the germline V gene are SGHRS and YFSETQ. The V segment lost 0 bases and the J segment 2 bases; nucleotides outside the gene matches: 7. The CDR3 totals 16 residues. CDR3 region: CASSLEPTGINTEAFF. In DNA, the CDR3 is TGCGCCAGCAGCTTGGAACCGACAGGGATAAACACTGAAGCTTTCTTT.

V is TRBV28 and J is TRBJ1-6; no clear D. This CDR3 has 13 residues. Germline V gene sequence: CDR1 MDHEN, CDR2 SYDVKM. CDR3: CSTMSSYNSPLHF. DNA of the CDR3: TGTTCTACTATGAGCTCCTATAATTCACCCCTCCACTTT. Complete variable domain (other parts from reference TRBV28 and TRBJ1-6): DVKVTQSSRYLVKRTGEKVFLECVQDMDHENMFWYRQDPGLGLRLIYFSYDVKMKEKGDIPEGYSVSREKKERFSLILESASTNQTSMYLCSTMSSYNSPLHFGNGTRLTVT.

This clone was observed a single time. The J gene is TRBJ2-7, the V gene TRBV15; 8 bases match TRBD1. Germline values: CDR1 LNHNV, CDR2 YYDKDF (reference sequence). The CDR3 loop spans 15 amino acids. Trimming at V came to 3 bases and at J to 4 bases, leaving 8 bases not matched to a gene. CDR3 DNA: TGTGCCACCAGCAGGGGCCAGGGGGCCCCTTACGAGCAGTACTTC. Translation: CATSRGQGAPYEQYF.

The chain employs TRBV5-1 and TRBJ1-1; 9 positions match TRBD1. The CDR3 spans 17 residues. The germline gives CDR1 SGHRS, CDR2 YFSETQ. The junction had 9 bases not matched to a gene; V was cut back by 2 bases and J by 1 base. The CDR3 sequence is CASSLDRGTTRNTEAFF. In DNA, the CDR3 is TGCGCCAGCAGCTTAGACAGGGGGACTACCCGGAACACTGAAGCTTTCTTT.

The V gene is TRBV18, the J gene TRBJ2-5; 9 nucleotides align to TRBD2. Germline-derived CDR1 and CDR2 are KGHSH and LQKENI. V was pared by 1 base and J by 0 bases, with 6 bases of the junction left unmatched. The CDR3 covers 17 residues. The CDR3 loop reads CASSPQAGGSYQETQYF. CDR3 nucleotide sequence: TGTGCCAGCTCACCACAGGCGGGGGGGTCGTACCAAGAGACCCAGTACTTC.

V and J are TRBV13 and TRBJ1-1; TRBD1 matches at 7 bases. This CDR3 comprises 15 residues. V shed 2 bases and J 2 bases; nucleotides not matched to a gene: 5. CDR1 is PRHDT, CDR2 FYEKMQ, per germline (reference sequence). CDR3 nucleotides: TGTGCCAGCAGCTTACGCCAGGGGGTAAACACTGAAGCTTTCTTT. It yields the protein CASSLRQGVNTEAFF. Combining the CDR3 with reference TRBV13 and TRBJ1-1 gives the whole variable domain AAGVIQSPRHLIKEKRETATLKCYPIPRHDTVYWYQQGPGQDPQFLISFYEKMQSDKGSIPDRFSAQQFSDYHSELNMSSLELGDSALYFCASSLRQGVNTEAFFGQGTRLTVV.

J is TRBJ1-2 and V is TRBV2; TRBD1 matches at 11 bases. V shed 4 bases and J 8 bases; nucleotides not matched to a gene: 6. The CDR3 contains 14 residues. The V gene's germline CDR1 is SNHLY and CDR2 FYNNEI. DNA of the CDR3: TGTGCCAGCAGTGGGGGACAGGGGGGAAGGGGCTACACCTTC. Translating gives CASSGGQGGRGYTF.

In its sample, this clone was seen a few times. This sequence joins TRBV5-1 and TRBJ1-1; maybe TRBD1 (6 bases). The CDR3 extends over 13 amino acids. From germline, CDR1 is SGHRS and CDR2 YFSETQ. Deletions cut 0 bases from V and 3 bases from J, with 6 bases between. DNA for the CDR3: TGCGCCAGCAGCTTGGCAGGGGACACTGAAGCTTTCTTT. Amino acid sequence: CASSLAGDTEAFF. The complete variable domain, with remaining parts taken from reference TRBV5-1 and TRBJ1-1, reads KAGVTQTPRYLIKTRGQQVTLSCSPISGHRSVSWYQQTPGQGLQFLFEYFSETQRNKGNFPGRFSGRQFSNSRSEMNVSTLELGDSALYLCASSLAGDTEAFFGQGTRLTVV.

The CDR3 spells CASSFQGPGYTF. The DNA of the CDR3 is TGTGCCAGCAGCTTCCAGGGGCCGGGCTACACCTTC. The chain couples TRBV5-5 to TRBJ1-2, with TRBD1 as a possible D gene (6 bases). Germline-derived CDR1 and CDR2 are SGHKS and YYEKEE (reference sequence). Trimming left V 2 bases short and J 8 bases short, with 10 bases between. The CDR3 is 12 amino acids.